This T cell receptor beta chain emerged from a study of blood T cell repertoires in COVID-19. Study-wide context: The United States, Italy and Spain were the sources of the acute and convalescent COVID-19 samples. PBMCs, B-cell-depleted T cells, or T cells provided the cDNA or gDNA that made up the material.

Trimming at V came to 5 bases and at J to 3 bases, leaving 3 bases not matched to a gene. CDR1 and CDR2 from the germline V gene are ENHRY and SYGVKD. This CDR3 has 15 residues. Authors' analysis steps: Reference gene primer amplification in the assay estimated nucleated cell counts. Assay used: immunoSEQ multiplex PCR; TCRdb lists only in-frame clones, some missing. Clone size and V and J calls were adopted from that table, with D and trimming inferred from the DNA. The data contain 350,000 to 450,000 clones, 85% to 90% of them singletons. The origin of this receptor is a human donor in a cohort sampled during active COVID-19. The sequenced sample was peripheral blood. The V and J genes are TRBV10-3 and TRBJ2-3; 12 nucleotides match TRBD2. The CDR3 is CAISPTSGGTDTQYF. CDR3 bases: TGTGCCATCAGTCCGACTAGCGGGGGAACAGATACGCAGTATTTT.